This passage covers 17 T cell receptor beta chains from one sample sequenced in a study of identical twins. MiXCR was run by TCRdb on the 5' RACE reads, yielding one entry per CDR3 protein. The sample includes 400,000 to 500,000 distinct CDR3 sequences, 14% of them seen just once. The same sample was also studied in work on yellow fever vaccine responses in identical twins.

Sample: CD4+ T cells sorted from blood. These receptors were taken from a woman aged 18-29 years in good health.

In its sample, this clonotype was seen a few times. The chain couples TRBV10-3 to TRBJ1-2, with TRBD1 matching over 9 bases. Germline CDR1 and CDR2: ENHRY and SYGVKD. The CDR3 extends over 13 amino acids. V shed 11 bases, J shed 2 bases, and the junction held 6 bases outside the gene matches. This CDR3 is CAVAGTGNYGYTF. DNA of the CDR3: TGTGCCGTGGCCGGGACAGGGAACTATGGCTACACCTTC.

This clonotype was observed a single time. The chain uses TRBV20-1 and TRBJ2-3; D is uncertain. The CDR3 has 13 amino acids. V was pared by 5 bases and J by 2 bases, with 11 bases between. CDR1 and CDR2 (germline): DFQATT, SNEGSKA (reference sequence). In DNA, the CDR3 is TGCAGTGCTCGCGGCGCTAACACAGATACGCAGTATTTT. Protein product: CSARGANTDTQYF.

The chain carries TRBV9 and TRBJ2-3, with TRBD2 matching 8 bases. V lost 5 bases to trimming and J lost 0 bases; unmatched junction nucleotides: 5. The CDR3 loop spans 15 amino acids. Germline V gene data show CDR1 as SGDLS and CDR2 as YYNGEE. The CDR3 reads CASRKTSGSTDTQYF. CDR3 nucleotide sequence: TGTGCCAGCAGAAAAACTAGCGGTAGCACAGATACGCAGTATTTT.

CDR3 in DNA: TGCAGCGTTCGAACGGGACTAGCGGGAGCCTACGAGCAGTACTTC. Its protein is CSVRTGLAGAYEQYF. The genes are TRBV29-1 and TRBJ2-7, with 14 bases aligning to TRBD2. Germline CDR1 and CDR2: SQVTM and ANQGSEA. There are 15 residues in the CDR3. Unmatched junction bases numbered 5, after V lost 5 bases and J lost 2 bases.

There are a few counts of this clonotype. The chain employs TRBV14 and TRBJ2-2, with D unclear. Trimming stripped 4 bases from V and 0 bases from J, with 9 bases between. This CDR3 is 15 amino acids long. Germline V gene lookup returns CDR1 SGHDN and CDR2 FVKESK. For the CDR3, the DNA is TGTGCCAGCAGCCCGGTGCTGGCGAACACCGGGGAGCTGTTTTTT. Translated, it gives CASSPVLANTGELFF.

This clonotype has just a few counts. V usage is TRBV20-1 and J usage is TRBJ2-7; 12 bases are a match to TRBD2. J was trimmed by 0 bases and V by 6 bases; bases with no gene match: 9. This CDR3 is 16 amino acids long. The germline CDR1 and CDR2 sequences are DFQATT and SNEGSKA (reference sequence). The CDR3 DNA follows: TGCAGTGCGCCGGGACTAGCGGGCAAAAGCTCCTACGAGCAGTACTTC. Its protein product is CSAPGLAGKSSYEQYF.

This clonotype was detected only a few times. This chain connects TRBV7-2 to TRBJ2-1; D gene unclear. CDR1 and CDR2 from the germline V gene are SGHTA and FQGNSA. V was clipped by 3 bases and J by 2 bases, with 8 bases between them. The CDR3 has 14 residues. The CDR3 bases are TGTGCCAGCAGCTTTATGGTACCCTACAATGAGCAGTTCTTC. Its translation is CASSFMVPYNEQFF.

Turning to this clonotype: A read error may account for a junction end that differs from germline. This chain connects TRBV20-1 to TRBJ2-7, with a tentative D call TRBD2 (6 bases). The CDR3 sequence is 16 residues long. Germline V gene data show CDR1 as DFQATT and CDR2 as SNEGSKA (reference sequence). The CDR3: CCARGGSTGGSYEQYF. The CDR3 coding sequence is TGCTGTGCTAGAGGAGGCTCGACCGGGGGATCCTACGAGCAGTACTTC.

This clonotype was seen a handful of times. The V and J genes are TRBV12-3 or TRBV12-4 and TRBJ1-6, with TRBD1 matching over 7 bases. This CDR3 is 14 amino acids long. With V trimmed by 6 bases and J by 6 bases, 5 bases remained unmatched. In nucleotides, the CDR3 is TGTGCCAGCAGCCCGACAGGGTCTAATTCACCCCTCCACTTT. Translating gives CASSPTGSNSPLHF.

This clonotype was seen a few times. CDR3 coding DNA: TGTGCCAGCAGCTCAAATCTCCGGATCCAAGAGACCCAGTACTTC. Translation: CASSSNLRIQETQYF. This chain uses TRBV7-9 with TRBJ2-5, with D hard to call. Germline V CDR1 and CDR2: SEHNR, FQNEAQ (reference sequence). The germline V and J ends were trimmed by 4 bases and 1 base, with 13 bases remaining between them. This CDR3 is built from 15 residues.

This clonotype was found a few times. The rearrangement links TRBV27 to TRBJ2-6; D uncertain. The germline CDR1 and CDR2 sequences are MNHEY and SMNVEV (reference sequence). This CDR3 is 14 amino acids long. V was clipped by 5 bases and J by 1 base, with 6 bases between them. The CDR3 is CASSRQSGANVLTF. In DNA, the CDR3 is TGTGCCAGCAGTCGCCAGTCTGGGGCCAACGTCCTGACTTTC.

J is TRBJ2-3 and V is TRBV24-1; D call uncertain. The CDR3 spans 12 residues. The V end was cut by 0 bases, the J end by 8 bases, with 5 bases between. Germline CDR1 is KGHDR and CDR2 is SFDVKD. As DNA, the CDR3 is TGTGCCACCAGTGATTTGGCTCGTACGCAGTATTTT. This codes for CATSDLARTQYF.

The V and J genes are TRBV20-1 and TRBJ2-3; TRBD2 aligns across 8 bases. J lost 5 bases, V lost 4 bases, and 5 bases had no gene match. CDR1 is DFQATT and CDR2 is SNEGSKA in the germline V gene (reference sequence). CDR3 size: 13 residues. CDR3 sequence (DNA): TGCAGTGCTACGGGGGGGTCGATAGATACGCAGTATTTT. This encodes CSATGGSIDTQYF.

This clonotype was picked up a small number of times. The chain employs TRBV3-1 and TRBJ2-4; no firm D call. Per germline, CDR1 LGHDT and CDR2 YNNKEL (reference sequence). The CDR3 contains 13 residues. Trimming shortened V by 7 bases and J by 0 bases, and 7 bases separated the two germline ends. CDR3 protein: CASKPAAKNIQYF. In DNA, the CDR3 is TGTGCCAGCAAGCCGGCAGCCAAAAACATTCAGTACTTC.

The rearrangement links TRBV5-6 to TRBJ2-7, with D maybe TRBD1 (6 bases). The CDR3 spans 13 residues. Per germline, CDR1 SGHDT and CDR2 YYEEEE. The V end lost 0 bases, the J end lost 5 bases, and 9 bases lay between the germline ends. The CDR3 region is CASSLVQGHEQYF. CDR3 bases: TGTGCCAGCAGCTTGGTACAGGGCCACGAGCAGTACTTC.

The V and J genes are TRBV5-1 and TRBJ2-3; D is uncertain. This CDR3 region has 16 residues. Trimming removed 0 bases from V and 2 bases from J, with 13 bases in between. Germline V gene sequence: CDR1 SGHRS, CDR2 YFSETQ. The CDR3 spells CASSLAGLRYTDTQYF. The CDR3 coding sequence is TGCGCCAGCAGCTTGGCCGGGCTCCGATACACAGATACGCAGTATTTT.

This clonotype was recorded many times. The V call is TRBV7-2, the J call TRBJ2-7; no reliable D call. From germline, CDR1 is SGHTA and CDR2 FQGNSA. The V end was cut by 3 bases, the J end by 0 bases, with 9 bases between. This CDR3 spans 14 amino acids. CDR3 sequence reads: CASSLTASSYEQYF. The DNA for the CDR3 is TGTGCCAGCAGCTTGACGGCTAGCTCCTACGAGCAGTACTTC. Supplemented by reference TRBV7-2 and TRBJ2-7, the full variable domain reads GAGVSQSPSNKVTEKGKDVELRCDPISGHTALYWYRQSLGQGLEFLIYFQGNSAPDKSGLPSDRFSAERTGGSVSTLTIQRTQQEDSAVYLCASSLTASSYEQYFGPGTRLTVT.